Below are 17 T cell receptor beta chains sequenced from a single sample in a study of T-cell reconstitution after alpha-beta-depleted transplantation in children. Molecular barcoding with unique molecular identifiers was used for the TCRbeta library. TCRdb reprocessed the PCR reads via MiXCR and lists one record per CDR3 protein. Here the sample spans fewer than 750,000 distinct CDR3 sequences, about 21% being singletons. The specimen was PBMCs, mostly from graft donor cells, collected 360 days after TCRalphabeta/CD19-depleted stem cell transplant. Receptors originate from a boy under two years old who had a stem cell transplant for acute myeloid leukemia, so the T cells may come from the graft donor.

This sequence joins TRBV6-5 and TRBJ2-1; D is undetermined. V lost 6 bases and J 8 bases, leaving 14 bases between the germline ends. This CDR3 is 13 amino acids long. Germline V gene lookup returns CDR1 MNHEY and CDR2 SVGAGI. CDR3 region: CASRYYQWDEQFF. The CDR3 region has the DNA TGTGCCAGCAGATATTACCAGTGGGATGAGCAGTTCTTC.

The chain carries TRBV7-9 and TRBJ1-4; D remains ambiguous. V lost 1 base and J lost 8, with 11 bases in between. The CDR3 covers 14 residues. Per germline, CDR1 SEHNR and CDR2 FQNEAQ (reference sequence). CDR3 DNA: TGTGCCAGCAGCTTAGGGGGTAGTCAGGAAAAACTGTTTTTT. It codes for CASSLGGSQEKLFF.

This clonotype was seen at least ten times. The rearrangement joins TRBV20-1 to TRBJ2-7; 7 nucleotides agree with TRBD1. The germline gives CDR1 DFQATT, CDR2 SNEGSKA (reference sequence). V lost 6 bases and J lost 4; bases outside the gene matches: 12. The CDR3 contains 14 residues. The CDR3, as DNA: TGCAGTGCCACCGACAGGGCCTGGGATTACGAGCAGTACGTC. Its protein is CSATDRAWDYEQYV.

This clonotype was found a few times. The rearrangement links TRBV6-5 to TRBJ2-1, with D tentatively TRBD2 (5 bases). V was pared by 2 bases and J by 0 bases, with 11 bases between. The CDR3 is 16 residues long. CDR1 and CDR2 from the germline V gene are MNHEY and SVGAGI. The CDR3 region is CASSYDYPGSYNEQFF. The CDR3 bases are TGTGCCAGCAGTTACGACTACCCTGGCTCCTACAATGAGCAGTTCTTC.

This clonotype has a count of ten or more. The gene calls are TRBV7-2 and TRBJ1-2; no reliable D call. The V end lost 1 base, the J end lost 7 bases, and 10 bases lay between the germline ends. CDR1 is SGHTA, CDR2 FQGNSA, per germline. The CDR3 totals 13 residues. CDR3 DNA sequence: TGTGCCAGCAGCTTAGATGGGTACGCTGGCTACACCTTC. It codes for CASSLDGYAGYTF. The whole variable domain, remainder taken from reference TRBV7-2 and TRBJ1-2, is GAGVSQSPSNKVTEKGKDVELRCDPISGHTALYWYRQSLGQGLEFLIYFQGNSAPDKSGLPSDRFSAERTGGSVSTLTIQRTQQEDSAVYLCASSLDGYAGYTFGSGTRLTVV.

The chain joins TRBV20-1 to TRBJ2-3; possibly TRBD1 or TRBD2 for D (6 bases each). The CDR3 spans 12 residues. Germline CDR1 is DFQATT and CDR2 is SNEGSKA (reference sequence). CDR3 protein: CSPGANADTQYF. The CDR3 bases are TGCAGCCCGGGGGCGAACGCAGATACGCAGTATTTT.

The CDR3 coding sequence is TGCAGCGCCCGGACGGGACAGGGCTCGTCCTATGGCTACACCTTC. It codes for CSARTGQGSSYGYTF. The chain is built from TRBV29-1 and TRBJ1-2; TRBD1 agrees at 9 bases. Losses at the gene ends were 7 bases for V and 4 bases for J; bases not matched to a gene: 13. CDR3 length equals 15 residues. Germline lookup yields CDR1 SQVTM and CDR2 ANQGSEA.

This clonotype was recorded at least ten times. The CDR3 nucleotides are TGTGCCAGCAGCTACTACACCGGTTACGAGCAGTACGTC. Amino acid sequence: CASSYYTGYEQYV. This sequence joins TRBV28 and TRBJ2-7, with D uncertain. The V gene lost 6 bases and the J gene lost 4 bases, with 13 bases spanning the gap. In germline, CDR1 is MDHEN, CDR2 SYDVKM. There are 13 residues in the CDR3.

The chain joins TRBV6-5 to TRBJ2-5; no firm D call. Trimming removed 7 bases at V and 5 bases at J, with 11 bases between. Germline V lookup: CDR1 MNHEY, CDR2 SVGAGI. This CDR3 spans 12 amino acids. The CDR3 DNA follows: TGTGCCAGCAAGACAACCTGGGAGACCCAGTACTTC. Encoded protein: CASKTTWETQYF.

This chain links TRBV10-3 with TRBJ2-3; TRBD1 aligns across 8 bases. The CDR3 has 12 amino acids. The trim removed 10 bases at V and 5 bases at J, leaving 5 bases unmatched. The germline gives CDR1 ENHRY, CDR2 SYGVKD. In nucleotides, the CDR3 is TGTGCCACCCAGGGGGCCGTAGATACGCAGTATTTT. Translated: CATQGAVDTQYF.

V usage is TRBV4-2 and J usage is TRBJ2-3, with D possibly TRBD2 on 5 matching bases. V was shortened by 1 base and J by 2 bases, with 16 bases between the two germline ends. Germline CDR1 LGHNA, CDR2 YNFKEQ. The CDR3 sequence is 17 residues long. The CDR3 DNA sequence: TGTGCCAGCAGCCAAGCTTATGCATCGGGGTACACAGATACGCAGTATTTT. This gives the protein CASSQAYASGYTDTQYF.

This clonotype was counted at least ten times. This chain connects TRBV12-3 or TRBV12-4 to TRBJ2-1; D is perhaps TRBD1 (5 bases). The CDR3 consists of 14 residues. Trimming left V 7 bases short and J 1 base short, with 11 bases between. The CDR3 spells CASTSQGSYNEQFF. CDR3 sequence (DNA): TGTGCCAGCACCTCTCAGGGTTCCTACAATGAGCAGTTCTTC.

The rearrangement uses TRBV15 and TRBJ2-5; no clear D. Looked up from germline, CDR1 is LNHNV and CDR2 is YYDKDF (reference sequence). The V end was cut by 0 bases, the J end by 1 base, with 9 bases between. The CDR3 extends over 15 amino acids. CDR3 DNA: TGTGCCACCAGCAGAGATCCAAGGGTCCAAGAGACCCAGTACTTC. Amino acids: CATSRDPRVQETQYF. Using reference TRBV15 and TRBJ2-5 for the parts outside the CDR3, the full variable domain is DAMVIQNPRYQVTQFGKPVTLSCSQTLNHNVMYWYQQKSSQAPKLLFHYYDKDFNNEADTPDNFQSRRPNTSFCFLDIRSPGLGDTAMYLCATSRDPRVQETQYFGPGTRLLVL.

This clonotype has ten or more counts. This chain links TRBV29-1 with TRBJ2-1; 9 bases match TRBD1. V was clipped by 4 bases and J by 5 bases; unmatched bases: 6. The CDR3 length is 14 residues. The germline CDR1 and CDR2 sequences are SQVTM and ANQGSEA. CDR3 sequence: CSVVPGQGHNEQFF. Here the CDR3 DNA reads TGCAGCGTTGTCCCGGGACAGGGACACAATGAGCAGTTCTTC.

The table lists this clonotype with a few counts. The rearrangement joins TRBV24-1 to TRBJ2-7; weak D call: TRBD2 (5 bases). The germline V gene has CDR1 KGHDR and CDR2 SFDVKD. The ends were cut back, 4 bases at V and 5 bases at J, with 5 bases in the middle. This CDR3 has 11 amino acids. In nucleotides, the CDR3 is TGTGCCACCAGTGACGGGGACGAGCAGTACTTC. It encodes CATSDGDEQYF.

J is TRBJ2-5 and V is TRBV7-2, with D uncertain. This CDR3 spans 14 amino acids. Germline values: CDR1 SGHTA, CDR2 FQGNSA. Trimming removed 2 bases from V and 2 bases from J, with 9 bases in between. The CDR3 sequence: CASSLLVAQETQYF. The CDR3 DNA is TGTGCCAGCAGCTTACTGGTCGCACAAGAGACCCAGTACTTC. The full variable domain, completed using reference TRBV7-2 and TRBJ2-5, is GAGVSQSPSNKVTEKGKDVELRCDPISGHTALYWYRQSLGQGLEFLIYFQGNSAPDKSGLPSDRFSAERTGGSVSTLTIQRTQQEDSAVYLCASSLLVAQETQYFGPGTRLLVL.

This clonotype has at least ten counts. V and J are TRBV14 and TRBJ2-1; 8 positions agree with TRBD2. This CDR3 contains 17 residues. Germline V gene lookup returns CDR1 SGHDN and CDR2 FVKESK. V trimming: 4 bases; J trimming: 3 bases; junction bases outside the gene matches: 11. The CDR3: CASSRRLAWNRYNEQFF. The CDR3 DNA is TGTGCCAGCAGCCGACGACTAGCGTGGAACCGCTACAATGAGCAGTTCTTC.